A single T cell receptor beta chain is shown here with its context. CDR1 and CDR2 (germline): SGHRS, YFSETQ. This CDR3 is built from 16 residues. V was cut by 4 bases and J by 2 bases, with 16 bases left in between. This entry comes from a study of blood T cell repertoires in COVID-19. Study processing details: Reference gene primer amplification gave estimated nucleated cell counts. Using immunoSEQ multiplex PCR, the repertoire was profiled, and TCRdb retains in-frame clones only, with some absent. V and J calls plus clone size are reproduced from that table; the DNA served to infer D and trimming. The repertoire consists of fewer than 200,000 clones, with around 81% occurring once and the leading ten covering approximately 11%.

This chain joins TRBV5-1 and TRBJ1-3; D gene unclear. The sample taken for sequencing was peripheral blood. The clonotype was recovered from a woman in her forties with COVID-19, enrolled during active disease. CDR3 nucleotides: TGCGCCAGCAGCATGGACGTCCGCGGGGCTGGAAACACCATATATTTT. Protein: CASSMDVRGAGNTIYF.